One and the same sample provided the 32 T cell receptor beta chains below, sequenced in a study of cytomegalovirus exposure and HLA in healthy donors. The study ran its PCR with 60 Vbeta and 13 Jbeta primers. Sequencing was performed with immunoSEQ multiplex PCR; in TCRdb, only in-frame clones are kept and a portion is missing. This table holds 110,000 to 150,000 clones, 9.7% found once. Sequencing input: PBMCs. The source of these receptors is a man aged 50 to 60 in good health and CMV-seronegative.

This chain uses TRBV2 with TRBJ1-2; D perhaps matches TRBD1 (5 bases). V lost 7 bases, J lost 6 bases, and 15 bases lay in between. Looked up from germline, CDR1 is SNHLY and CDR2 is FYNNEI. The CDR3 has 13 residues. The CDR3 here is CASTRSRGNGYTF. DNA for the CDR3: TGTGCCAGCACCCGCTCTCGGGGGAATGGCTACACCTTC.

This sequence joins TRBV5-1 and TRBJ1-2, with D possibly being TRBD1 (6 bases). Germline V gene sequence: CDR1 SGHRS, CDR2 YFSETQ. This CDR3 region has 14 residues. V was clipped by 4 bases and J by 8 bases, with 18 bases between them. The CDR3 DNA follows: TGCGCCAGCAGCCTAGTGGCGGGGGCTAGAGGCTACACCTTC. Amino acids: CASSLVAGARGYTF.

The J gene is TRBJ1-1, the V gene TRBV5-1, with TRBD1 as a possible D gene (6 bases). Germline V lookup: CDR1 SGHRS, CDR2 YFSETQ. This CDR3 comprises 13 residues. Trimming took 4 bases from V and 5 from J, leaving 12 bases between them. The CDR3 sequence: CASSLTGSTEAFF. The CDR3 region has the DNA TGCGCCAGCAGCCTCACAGGGTCTACTGAAGCTTTCTTT.

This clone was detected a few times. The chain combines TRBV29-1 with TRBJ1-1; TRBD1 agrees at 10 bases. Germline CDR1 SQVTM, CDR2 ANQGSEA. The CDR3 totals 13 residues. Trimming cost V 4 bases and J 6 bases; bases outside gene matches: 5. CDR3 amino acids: CSVGGQGHPEAFF. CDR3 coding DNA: TGCAGCGTTGGGGGACAGGGGCATCCTGAAGCTTTCTTT.

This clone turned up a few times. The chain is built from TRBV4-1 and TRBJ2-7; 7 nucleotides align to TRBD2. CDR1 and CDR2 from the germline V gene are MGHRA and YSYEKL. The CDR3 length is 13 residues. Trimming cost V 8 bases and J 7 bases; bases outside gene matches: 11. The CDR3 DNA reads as TGCGCCAGCGGGAGGGACTACCTAGGGGAGCAGTACTTC. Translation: CASGRDYLGEQYF.

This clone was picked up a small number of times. This chain's CDR3 is CSANQGGPRETQYF. CDR3 coding DNA: TGCAGCGCCAATCAGGGGGGCCCTAGGGAGACCCAGTACTTC. The V and J genes are TRBV29-1 and TRBJ2-5; possible D gene TRBD1, 7 bases. Germline lookup yields CDR1 SQVTM and CDR2 ANQGSEA. There are 14 residues in the CDR3. The germline V and J ends were trimmed by 7 bases and 5 bases, with 20 bases remaining between them.

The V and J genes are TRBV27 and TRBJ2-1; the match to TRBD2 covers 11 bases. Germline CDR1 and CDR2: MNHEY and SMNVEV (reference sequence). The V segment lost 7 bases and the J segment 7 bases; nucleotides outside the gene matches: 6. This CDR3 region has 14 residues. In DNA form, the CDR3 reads TGTGCCAGCACCTATAGCGGGAGGGGGAATGAGCAGTTCTTC. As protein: CASTYSGRGNEQFF.

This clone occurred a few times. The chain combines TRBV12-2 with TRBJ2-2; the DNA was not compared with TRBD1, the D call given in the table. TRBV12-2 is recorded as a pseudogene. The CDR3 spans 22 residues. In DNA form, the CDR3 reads TGTGCAAGTCGCTTAGCGTTGGAGAAAACAAACCGGGACAGGGACAACACCGGGGAGCTGTTTTTT. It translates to CASRLALEKTNRDRDNTGELFF.

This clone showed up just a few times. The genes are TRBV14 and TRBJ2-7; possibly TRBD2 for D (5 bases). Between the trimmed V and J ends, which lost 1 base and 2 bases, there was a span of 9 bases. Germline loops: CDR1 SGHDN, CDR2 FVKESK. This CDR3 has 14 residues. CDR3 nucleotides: TGTGCCAGCAGCCAAGTGGGAGTCCCCTACGAGCAGTACTTC. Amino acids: CASSQVGVPYEQYF.

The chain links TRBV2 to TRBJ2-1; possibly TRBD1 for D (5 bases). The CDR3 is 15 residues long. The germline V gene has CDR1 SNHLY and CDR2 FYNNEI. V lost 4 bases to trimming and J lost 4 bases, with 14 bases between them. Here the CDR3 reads CASSGRQGLYNEQFF. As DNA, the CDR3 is TGTGCCAGCAGTGGGCGGCAGGGTCTATACAATGAGCAGTTCTTC. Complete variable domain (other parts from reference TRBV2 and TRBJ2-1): EPEVTQTPSHQVTQMGQEVILRCVPISNHLYFYWYRQILGQKVEFLVSFYNNEISEKSEIFDDQFSVERPDGSNFTLKIRSTKLEDSAMYFCASSGRQGLYNEQFFGPGTRLTVL.

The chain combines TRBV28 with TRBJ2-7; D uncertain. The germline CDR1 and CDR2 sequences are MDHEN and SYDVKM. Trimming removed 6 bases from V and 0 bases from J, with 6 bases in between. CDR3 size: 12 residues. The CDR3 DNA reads TGTGCCAGCAGCCTAAACTCCTACGAGCAGTACTTC. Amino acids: CASSLNSYEQYF.

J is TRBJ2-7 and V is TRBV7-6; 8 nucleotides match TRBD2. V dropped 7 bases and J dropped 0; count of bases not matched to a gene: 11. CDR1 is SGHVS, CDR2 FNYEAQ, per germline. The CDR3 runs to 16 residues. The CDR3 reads CASISRLAGYSYEQYF. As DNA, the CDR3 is TGTGCCAGCATCTCCCGGCTAGCGGGCTACTCCTACGAGCAGTACTTC.

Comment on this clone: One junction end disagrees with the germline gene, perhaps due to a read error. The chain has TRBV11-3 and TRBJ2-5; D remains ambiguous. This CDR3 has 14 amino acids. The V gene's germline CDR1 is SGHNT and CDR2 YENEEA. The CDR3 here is CASSPSLAEEAQYF. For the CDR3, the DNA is TGTGCCAGCAGCCCCTCCCTGGCGGAAGAGGCCCAGTACTTC.

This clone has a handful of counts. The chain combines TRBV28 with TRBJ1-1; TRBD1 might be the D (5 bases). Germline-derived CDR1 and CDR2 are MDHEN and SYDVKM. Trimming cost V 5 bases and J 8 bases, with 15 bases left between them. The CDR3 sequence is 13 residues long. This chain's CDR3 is CASSETDPSEAFF. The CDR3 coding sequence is TGTGCCAGCAGTGAGACAGATCCCTCAGAAGCTTTCTTT.

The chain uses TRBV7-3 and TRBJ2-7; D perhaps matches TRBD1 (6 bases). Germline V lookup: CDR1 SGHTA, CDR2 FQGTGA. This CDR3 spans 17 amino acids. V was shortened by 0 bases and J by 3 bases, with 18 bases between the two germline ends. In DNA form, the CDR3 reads TGTGCCAGCAGCTTAACCGGGGCGGCCACAGGGCGCTACGAGCAGTACTTC. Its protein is CASSLTGAATGRYEQYF.

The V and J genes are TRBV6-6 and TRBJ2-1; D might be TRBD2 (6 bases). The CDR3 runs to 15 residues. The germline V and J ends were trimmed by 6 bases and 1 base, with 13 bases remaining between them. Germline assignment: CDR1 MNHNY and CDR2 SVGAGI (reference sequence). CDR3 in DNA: TGTGCCAGCAGCCCCGCGGGAAATTCCTACAATGAGCAGTTCTTC. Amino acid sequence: CASSPAGNSYNEQFF.

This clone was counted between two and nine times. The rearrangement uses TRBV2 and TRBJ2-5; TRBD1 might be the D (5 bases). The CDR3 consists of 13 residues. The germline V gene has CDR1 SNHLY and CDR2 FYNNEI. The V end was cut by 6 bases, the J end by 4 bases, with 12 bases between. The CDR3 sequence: CASRQGKLETQYF. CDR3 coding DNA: TGTGCCAGCAGGCAGGGAAAACTAGAGACCCAGTACTTC.

CDR3 sequence: CSVGADRGQFF. The CDR3 bases are TGCAGCGTTGGGGCCGACCGAGGGCAATTCTTC. This chain connects TRBV29-1 to TRBJ2-1, with D maybe TRBD2 (5 bases). Deletions cut 4 bases from V and 16 bases from J, with 17 bases between. The CDR3 totals 11 residues. The V gene's germline CDR1 is SQVTM and CDR2 ANQGSEA.

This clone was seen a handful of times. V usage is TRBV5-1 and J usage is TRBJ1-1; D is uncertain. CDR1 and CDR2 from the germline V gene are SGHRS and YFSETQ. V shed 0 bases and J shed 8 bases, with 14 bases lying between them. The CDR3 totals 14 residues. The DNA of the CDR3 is TGCGCCAGCAGCTTGGAACATGATTCCTCCGAAGCTTTCTTT. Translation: CASSLEHDSSEAFF.

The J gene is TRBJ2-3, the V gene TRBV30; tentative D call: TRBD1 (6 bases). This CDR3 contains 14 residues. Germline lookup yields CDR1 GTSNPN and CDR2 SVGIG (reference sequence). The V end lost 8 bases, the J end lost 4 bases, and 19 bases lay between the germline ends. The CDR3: CARGSSPDPDTQYF. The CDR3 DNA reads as TGTGCCAGGGGGTCTTCCCCTGACCCAGATACGCAGTATTTT.

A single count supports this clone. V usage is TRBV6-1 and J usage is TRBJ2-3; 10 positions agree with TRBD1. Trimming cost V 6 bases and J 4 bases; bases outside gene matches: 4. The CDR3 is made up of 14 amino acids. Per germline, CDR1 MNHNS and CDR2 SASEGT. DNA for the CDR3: TGTGCCAGCAGAAGACAGGGGGCAGCAGATACGCAGTATTTT. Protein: CASRRQGAADTQYF.

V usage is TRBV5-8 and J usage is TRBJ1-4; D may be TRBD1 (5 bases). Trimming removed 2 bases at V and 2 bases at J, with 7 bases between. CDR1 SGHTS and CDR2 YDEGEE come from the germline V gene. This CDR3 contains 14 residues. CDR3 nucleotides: TGTGCCAGCAGCTTTCGGGGGACTAATGAAAAACTGTTTTTT. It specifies CASSFRGTNEKLFF.

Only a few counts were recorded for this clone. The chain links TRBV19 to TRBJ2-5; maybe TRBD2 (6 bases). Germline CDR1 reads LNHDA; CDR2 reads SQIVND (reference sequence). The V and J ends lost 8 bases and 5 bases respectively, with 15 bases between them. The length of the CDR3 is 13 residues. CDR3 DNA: TGTGCCAGTGGACCGGGCCGGGGGGAGACCCAGTACTTC. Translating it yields CASGPGRGETQYF.

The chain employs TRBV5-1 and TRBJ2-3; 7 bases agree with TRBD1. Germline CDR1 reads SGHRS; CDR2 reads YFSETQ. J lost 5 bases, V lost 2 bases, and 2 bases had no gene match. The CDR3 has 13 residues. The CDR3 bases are TGCGCCAGCAGCTTATCAGGGGGAGATACGCAGTATTTT. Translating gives CASSLSGGDTQYF.

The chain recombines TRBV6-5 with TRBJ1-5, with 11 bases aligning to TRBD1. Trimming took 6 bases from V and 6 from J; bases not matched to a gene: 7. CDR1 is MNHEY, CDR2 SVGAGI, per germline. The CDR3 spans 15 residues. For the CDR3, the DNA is TGTGCCAGCAGGGCCGGGACAGGGGGTTCTCAGCCCCAGCATTTT. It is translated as CASRAGTGGSQPQHF.

The CDR3 bases are TGTGCCATCAGTGAGGGGGGGTCGCAGGGGGCCACAGATACGCAGTATTTT. Amino acid sequence: CAISEGGSQGATDTQYF. V and J are TRBV10-3 and TRBJ2-3; 8 bases fit TRBD1. Germline CDR1 reads ENHRY; CDR2 reads SYGVKD. This CDR3 region has 17 residues. Germline trimming cut 2 bases from V and 2 bases from J; bases unmatched to any gene: 9.

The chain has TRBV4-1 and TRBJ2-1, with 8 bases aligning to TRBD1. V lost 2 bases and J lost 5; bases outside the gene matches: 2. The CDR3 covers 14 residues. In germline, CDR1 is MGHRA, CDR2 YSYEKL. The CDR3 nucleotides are TGCGCCAGCAGCCAACAGGGGGCAAACAATGAGCAGTTCTTC. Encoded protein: CASSQQGANNEQFF.

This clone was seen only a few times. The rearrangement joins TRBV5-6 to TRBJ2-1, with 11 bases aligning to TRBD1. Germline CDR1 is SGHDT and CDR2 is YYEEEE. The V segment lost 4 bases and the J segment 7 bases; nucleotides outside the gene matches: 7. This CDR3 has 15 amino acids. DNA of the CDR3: TGTGCCAGCAGCCTAGGACAGGGGGCGCTTAATGAGCAGTTCTTC. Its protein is CASSLGQGALNEQFF.

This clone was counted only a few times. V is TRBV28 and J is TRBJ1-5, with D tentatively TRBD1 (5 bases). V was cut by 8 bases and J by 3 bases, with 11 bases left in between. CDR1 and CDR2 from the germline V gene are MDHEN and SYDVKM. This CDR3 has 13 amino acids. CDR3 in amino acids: CASVRTLNQPQHF. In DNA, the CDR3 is TGTGCCAGCGTTAGGACACTCAATCAGCCCCAGCATTTT.

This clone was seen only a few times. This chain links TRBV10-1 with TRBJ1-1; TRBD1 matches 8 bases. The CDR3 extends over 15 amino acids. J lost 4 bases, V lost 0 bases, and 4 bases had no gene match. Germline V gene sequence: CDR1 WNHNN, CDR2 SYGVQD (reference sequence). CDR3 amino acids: CASSESTGDGTEAFF. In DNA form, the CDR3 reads TGCGCCAGCAGTGAGTCGACAGGGGATGGCACTGAAGCTTTCTTT.

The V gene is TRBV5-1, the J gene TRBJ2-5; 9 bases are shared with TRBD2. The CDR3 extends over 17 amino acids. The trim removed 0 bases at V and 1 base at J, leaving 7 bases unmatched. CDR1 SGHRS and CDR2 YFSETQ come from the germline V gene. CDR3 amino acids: CASSLGIHSGGQETQYF. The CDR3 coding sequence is TGCGCCAGCAGCTTGGGAATCCATAGCGGGGGCCAAGAGACCCAGTACTTC.

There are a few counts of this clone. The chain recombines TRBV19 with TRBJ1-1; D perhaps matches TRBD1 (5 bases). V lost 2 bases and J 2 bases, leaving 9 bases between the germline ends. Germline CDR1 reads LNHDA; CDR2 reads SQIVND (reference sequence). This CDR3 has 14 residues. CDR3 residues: CASSIMTANTEAFF. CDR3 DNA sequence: TGTGCCAGTAGTATAATGACAGCAAACACTGAAGCTTTCTTT.